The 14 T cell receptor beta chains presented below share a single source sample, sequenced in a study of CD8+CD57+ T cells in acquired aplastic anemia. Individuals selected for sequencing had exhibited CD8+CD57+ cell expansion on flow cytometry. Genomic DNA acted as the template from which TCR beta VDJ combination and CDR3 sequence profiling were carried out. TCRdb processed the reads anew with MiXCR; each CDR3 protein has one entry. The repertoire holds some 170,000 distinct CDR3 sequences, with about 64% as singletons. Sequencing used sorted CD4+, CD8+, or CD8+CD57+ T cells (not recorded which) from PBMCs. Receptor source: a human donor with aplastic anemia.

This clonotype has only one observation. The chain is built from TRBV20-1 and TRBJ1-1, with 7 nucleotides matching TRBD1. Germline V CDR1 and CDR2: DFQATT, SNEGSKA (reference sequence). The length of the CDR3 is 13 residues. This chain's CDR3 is CSAGGEAHTEAFF. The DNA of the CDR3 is TGCAGCGCAGGGGGGGAGGCGCACACTGAAGCTTTCTTT.

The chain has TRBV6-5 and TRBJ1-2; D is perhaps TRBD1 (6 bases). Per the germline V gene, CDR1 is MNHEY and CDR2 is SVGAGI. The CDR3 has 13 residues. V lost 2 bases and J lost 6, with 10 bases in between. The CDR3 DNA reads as TGTGCCAGCAGTTACCCGGGACAAAATGGCTACACCTTC. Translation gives CASSYPGQNGYTF.

CDR3 in amino acids: CASSLGRSGNQPQHF. The CDR3 DNA follows: TGTGCCAGCAGCTTAGGCAGGAGTGGCAATCAGCCCCAGCATTTT. The rearrangement joins TRBV7-8 to TRBJ1-5; D gene uncertain. V lost 1 base, J lost 2 bases, and 9 bases lay in between. The CDR3 has 15 amino acids. Germline V lookup: CDR1 SGHVS, CDR2 FQNEAQ. The full variable domain, completed using reference TRBV7-8 and TRBJ1-5, is GAGVSQSPRYKVAKRGQDVALRCDPISGHVSLFWYQQALGQGPEFLTYFQNEAQLDKSGLPSDRFFAERPEGSVSTLKIQRTQQEDSAVYLCASSLGRSGNQPQHFGDGTRLSIL.

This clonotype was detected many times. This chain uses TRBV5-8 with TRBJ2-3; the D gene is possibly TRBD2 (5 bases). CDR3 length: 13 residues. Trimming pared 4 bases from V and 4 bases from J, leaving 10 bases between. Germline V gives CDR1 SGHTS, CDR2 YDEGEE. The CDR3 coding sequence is TGTGCCAGCAGCCGACTACCCGCAGATACGCAGTATTTT. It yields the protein CASSRLPADTQYF.

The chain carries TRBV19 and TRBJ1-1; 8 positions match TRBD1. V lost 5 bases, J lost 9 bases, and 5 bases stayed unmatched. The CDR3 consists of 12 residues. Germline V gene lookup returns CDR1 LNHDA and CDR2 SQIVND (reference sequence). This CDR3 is CASSPGQGKAFF. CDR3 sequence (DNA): TGTGCCAGTAGTCCCGGACAGGGCAAAGCTTTCTTT.

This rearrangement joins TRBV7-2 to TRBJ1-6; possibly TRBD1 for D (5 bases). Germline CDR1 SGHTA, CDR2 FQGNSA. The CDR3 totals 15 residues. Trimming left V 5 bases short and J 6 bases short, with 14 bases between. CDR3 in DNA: TGTGCCAGCAGCCTTCTGACAGTCAGTAATTCACCCCTCCACTTT. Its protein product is CASSLLTVSNSPLHF.

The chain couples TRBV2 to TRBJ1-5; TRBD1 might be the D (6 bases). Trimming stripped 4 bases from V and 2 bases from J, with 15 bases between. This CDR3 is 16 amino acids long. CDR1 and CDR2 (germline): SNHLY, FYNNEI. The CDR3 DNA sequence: TGTGCCAGCAGTGGTAGTGGGGGCAGACGCAATCAGCCCCAGCATTTT. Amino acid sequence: CASSGSGGRRNQPQHF.

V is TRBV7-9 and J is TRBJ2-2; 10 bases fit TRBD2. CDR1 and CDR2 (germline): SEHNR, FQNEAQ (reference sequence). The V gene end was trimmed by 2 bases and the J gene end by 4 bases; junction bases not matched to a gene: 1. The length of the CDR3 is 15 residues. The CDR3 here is CASSLSGGATGELFF. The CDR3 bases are TGTGCCAGCAGCTTAAGCGGGGGGGCCACCGGGGAGCTGTTTTTT. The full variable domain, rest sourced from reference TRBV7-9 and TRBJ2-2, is DTGVSQNPRHKITKRGQNVTFRCDPISEHNRLYWYRQTLGQGPEFLTYFQNEAQLEKSRLLSDRFSAERPKGSFSTLEIQRTEQGDSAMYLCASSLSGGATGELFFGEGSRLTVL.

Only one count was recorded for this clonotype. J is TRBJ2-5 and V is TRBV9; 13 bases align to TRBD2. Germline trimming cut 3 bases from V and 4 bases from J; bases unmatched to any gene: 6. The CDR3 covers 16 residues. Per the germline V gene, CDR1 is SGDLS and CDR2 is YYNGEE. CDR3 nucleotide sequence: TGTGCCAGCAGCGGCCGACTAGCGGGGGGCCCAGAGACCCAGTACTTC. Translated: CASSGRLAGGPETQYF.

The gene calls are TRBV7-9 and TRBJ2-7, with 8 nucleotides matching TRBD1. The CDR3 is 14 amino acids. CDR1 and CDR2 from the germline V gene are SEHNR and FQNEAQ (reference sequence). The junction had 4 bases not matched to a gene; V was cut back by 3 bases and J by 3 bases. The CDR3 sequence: CASSFGQGFYEQYF. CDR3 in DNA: TGTGCCAGCAGCTTCGGACAGGGTTTCTACGAGCAGTACTTC.

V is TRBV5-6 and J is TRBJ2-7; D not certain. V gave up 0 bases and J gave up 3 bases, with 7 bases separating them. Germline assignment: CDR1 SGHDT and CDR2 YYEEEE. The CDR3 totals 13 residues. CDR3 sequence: CASSLGVYYEQYF. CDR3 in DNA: TGTGCCAGCAGCTTGGGAGTATACTACGAGCAGTACTTC.

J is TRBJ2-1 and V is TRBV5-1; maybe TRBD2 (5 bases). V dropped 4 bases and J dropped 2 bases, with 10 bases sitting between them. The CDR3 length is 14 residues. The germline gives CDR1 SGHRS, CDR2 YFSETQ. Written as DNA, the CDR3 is TGCGCCAGCAGCCTCCCGGGGACCTACAATGAGCAGTTCTTC. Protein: CASSLPGTYNEQFF.

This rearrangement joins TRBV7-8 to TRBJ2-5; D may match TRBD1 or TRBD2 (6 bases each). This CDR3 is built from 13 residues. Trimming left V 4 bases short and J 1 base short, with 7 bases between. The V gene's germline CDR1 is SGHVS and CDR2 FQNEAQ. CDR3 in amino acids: CASSWGAQETQYF. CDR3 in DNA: TGTGCCAGCAGCTGGGGGGCCCAAGAGACCCAGTACTTC.

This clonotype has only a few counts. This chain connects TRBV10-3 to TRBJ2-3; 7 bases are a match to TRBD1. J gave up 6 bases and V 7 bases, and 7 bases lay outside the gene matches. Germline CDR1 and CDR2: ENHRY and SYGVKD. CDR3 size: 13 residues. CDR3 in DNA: TGTGCCATCACTGGGACAGAGGGGGATACGCAGTATTTT. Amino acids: CAITGTEGDTQYF.